Ten or more counts support the clone carrying this TCR beta chain. This entry comes from a study of control samples from healthy donors and cancer patients. This CDR3 has 14 amino acids. The ends were cut back, 5 bases at V and 2 bases at J, with 13 bases in the middle. CDR1 LNHDA and CDR2 SQIVND come from the germline V gene (reference sequence). Only in-frame clones appear in the TCRdb table, and some are missing; sequencing was by immunoSEQ multiplex PCR. The table shows 40,000 to 45,000 clones, with around 75% occurring only once. The sample consisted of formalin-fixed, paraffin-embedded tissue. The chain combines TRBV19 with TRBJ2-7; possible D gene TRBD2, 6 bases. The clonotype originates from a male donor with melanoma. CDR3 bases: TGTGCCAGTAGTGGAGGGGCTTCAACCTACGAGCAGTACTTC. It translates to CASSGGASTYEQYF.